This TCR beta chain was profiled in a study of T-cell memory formation after mild COVID-19. Study conclusions and caveats: Detection of some responders pre-infection suggested pre-existing cross-reactive memory T cells participated.

TCRdb fed the 5' RACE reads into MiXCR, producing one record per CDR3 protein. The sample records under 550,000 distinct CDR3 sequences, 18% being singletons. Note on this clonotype: Its target is unknown.

The specimen was PBMCs or a T cell subset sorted from them (not recorded which). This TCR was sampled from an adult woman who had mild COVID-19 (a few samples of this study predate the infection). Cell type and time point are not known.

The CDR3 loop reads CASSEREGQLDTQYF. The CDR3 region has the DNA TGTGCCAGCAGTGAGCGGGAGGGCCAGCTAGATACGCAGTATTTT. The chain carries TRBV7-9 and TRBJ2-3, with 10 bases aligning to TRBD2. CDR1 SEHNR and CDR2 FQNEAQ come from the germline V gene (reference sequence). V was pared by 6 bases and J by 5 bases, with 8 bases of the junction left unmatched. The CDR3 is 15 residues long.